The next 23 T cell receptor beta chains were all read from a single sample in a study of coeliac disease. General observations from the study: Active celiac intraepithelial and lamina propria samples had lower TRB and TRG clonality than control samples.

No cognate antigen is known for these TCRs. Produced via immunoSEQ multiplex PCR; TCRdb's table is partial and in-frame only. The sample yields about 710 clones, approximately 64% seen once. Material: intraepithelial lymphocytes from the gut. All receptors derive from a woman aged 25 to 39 with active celiac disease.

The chain couples TRBV9 to TRBJ2-2, with D hard to call. The ends were cut back, 2 bases at V and 0 bases at J, with 5 bases in the middle. This CDR3 comprises 14 residues. Germline V lookup: CDR1 SGDLS, CDR2 YYNGEE. The CDR3 nucleotides read TGTGCCAGCAGCGTCAACTCGAACACCGGGGAGCTGTTTTTT. Residues: CASSVNSNTGELFF.

This chain connects TRBV5-5 to TRBJ2-3, with D perhaps TRBD2 (5 bases). CDR1 is SGHKS and CDR2 is YYEKEE in the germline V gene (reference sequence). Trimming removed 4 bases from V and 4 bases from J, with 13 bases in between. This CDR3 is built from 14 residues. DNA of the CDR3: TGTGCCAGCAGCCTCCCGACTACCCCAGATACGCAGTATTTT. It yields the protein CASSLPTTPDTQYF.

The rearrangement joins TRBV5-1 to TRBJ1-2, with D perhaps TRBD1 (6 bases). V lost 0 bases and J lost 10, with 13 bases in between. This CDR3 region has 13 residues. Germline values: CDR1 SGHRS, CDR2 YFSETQ. The chain's CDR3 is CASSLGGGMDYTF. CDR3 sequence (DNA): TGCGCCAGCAGCTTGGGAGGGGGTATGGACTACACCTTC.

This chain uses TRBV11-1 with TRBJ2-3; TRBD1 agrees at 8 bases. Germline V gene sequence: CDR1 SGHAT, CDR2 FQDESV (reference sequence). Trimming at V came to 5 bases and at J to 4 bases, leaving 11 bases not matched to a gene. The CDR3 covers 16 residues. Written as DNA, the CDR3 is TGTGCCAGCAGCCCAATACAGGGGGTAGGCTCAGATACGCAGTATTTT. The encoded protein is CASSPIQGVGSDTQYF.

The gene calls are TRBV29-1 and TRBJ1-2; TRBD1 might be the D (5 bases). Germline assignment: CDR1 SQVTM and CDR2 ANQGSEA. The CDR3 has 14 amino acids. Trimming removed 4 bases at V and 7 bases at J, with 19 bases between. This CDR3 is CSVGLAGRVFGYTF. The CDR3 bases are TGCAGCGTTGGATTGGCAGGCAGGGTGTTTGGCTACACCTTC. Supplemented by reference TRBV29-1 and TRBJ1-2, the full variable domain reads SAVISQKPSRDICQRGTSLTIQCQVDSQVTMMFWYRQQPGQSLTLIATANQGSEATYESGFVIDKFPISRPNLTFSTLTVSNMSPEDSSIYLCSVGLAGRVFGYTFGSGTRLTVV.

A word on this clone: The conserved closing phenylalanine or tryptophan is absent in this CDR3, likely reflecting a read error. The rearrangement joins TRBV2 to TRBJ1-2, with D maybe TRBD1 (6 bases). The CDR3 covers 12 residues. Trimming shortened V by 6 bases and J by 8 bases, and 13 bases separated the two germline ends. Germline assignment: CDR1 SNHLY and CDR2 FYNNEI. The CDR3 DNA follows: TGTGCCAGCAGGGATTCGACAGGAGGCTACACCTTA. This translates into CASRDSTGGYTL.

This sequence joins TRBV7-9 and TRBJ2-3; no clear D. Trimming cost V 1 base and J 2 bases, with 10 bases left between them. Germline V lookup: CDR1 SEHNR, CDR2 FQNEAQ (reference sequence). CDR3 size: 15 residues. The CDR3 protein is CASSLGPVPTDTQYF. The CDR3 DNA is TGTGCCAGCAGCTTAGGGCCCGTCCCCACAGATACGCAGTATTTT.

The V and J genes are TRBV7-9 and TRBJ2-7, with 7 bases identical to TRBD2. V lost 0 bases and J lost 4; bases outside the gene matches: 3. The V gene's germline CDR1 is SEHNR and CDR2 FQNEAQ (reference sequence). The CDR3 has 14 residues. CDR3 residues: CASSLAGGRYEQYF. The CDR3 DNA follows: TGTGCCAGCAGCTTAGCGGGGGGGAGGTACGAGCAGTACTTC.

There are a few counts of this clone. V is TRBV6-5 and J is TRBJ2-2; 8 bases are shared with TRBD1. The J segment lost 5 bases and the V segment lost 2 bases, leaving 4 bases of the junction unmatched. CDR3 length: 15 amino acids. The germline CDR1 and CDR2 sequences are MNHEY and SVGAGI. The CDR3 is CASSYRQGLTGELFF. The CDR3 DNA is TGTGCCAGCAGTTACCGACAGGGGTTAACCGGGGAGCTGTTTTTT.

V is TRBV19 and J is TRBJ2-2; 7 bases agree with TRBD1. Germline trimming cut 6 bases from V and 3 bases from J; bases unmatched to any gene: 10. The CDR3 is 16 residues long. Per the germline V gene, CDR1 is LNHDA and CDR2 is SQIVND (reference sequence). The CDR3 loop is CASSHPRDRYTGELFF. CDR3 nucleotides: TGTGCCAGTAGCCACCCCAGGGACAGATACACCGGGGAGCTGTTTTTT.

This chain joins TRBV4-1 and TRBJ2-5; D unresolved. CDR1 and CDR2 from the germline V gene are MGHRA and YSYEKL. The CDR3 is made up of 15 amino acids. Between the trimmed V and J ends, which lost 0 bases and 5 bases, there was a span of 13 bases. CDR3 nucleotide sequence: TGCGCCAGCAGCCAAGATCAGCGAGAAGCGGAGACCCAGTACTTC. As protein: CASSQDQREAETQYF.

This clone was counted only a few times. This sequence joins TRBV27 and TRBJ2-5; 12 bases align to TRBD2. Losses at the gene ends were 5 bases for V and 1 base for J; bases not matched to a gene: 5. This CDR3 region has 16 residues. CDR1 is MNHEY, CDR2 SMNVEV, per germline (reference sequence). CDR3 sequence (DNA): TGTGCCAGCAGTGAAGGACTAGCGGGGCTCCAAGAGACCCAGTACTTC. Amino acid sequence: CASSEGLAGLQETQYF.

This rearrangement joins TRBV18 to TRBJ1-3; D not resolved. The V end was cut by 3 bases, the J end by 0 bases, with 21 bases between. This CDR3 comprises 19 residues. CDR1 KGHSH and CDR2 LQKENI come from the germline V gene. The CDR3 is CASSPWESAQTSSGNTIYF. CDR3 sequence (DNA): TGTGCCAGCTCACCTTGGGAGTCAGCACAAACCTCCTCTGGAAACACCATATATTTT.

This clone has a handful of counts. The J gene is TRBJ2-1, the V gene TRBV7-9; TRBD2 agrees at 10 bases. J was trimmed by 8 bases and V by 1 base; bases with no gene match: 11. There are 17 residues in the CDR3. Per germline, CDR1 SEHNR and CDR2 FQNEAQ (reference sequence). CDR3 nucleotide sequence: TGTGCCAGCAGCTTAGGGACTAGCGGCCCCCCCGGCGATGAGCAGTTCTTC. It codes for CASSLGTSGPPGDEQFF.

A word on this clone: Germline and junction disagree at one end, which may indicate a read error. The genes are TRBV5-5 and TRBJ1-1, with 8 bases lining up with TRBD1. CDR3 size: 17 residues. Germline V gives CDR1 SGHKS, CDR2 YYEKEE (reference sequence). The CDR3 sequence is CASSLGQKTGVNTEAFF. For the CDR3, the DNA is TGTGCCAGCAGCTTGGGGCAGAAGACAGGGGTGAATACTGAAGCTTTCTTT.

This clone showed up just a few times. As DNA, the CDR3 is TGTGCCAGCAGCCAAGCTACAGAGACCCAGTACTTC. This sequence encodes CASSQATETQYF. The chain uses TRBV4-2 and TRBJ2-5; D is unclear. Trimming pared 1 base from V and 4 bases from J, leaving 4 bases between. In germline, CDR1 is LGHNA, CDR2 YNFKEQ. CDR3 length equals 12 residues.

This clone was detected only a few times. The chain uses TRBV7-8 and TRBJ2-1; possibly TRBD1 for D (6 bases). This CDR3 has 19 residues. V lost 4 bases and J 5 bases, leaving 27 bases between the germline ends. Germline V lookup: CDR1 SGHVS, CDR2 FQNEAQ. CDR3 sequence (DNA): TGTGCCAGCAGCTCTCCGAAGGGTGGGGGCCGAATACCCCACAATGAGCAGTTCTTC. Translation gives CASSSPKGGGRIPHNEQFF. Full variable domain (missing parts from reference TRBV7-8 and TRBJ2-1): GAGVSQSPRYKVAKRGQDVALRCDPISGHVSLFWYQQALGQGPEFLTYFQNEAQLDKSGLPSDRFFAERPEGSVSTLKIQRTQQEDSAVYLCASSSPKGGGRIPHNEQFFGPGTRLTVL.

The chain carries TRBV5-8 and TRBJ2-3, with 12 bases aligning to TRBD1. The V and J ends lost 3 bases and 4 bases, in that order; junction bases with no gene match: 9. Per the germline V gene, CDR1 is SGHTS and CDR2 is YDEGEE. The CDR3 is 17 residues long. The CDR3 protein is CASSSGQGAPYPDTQYF. Here the CDR3 DNA reads TGTGCCAGCAGCTCGGGACAGGGGGCCCCGTACCCAGATACGCAGTATTTT.

The chain has TRBV27 and TRBJ2-3, with 9 bases matching TRBD2. This CDR3 has 15 residues. V dropped 5 bases and J dropped 5; count of bases not matched to a gene: 8. Germline assignment: CDR1 MNHEY and CDR2 SMNVEV (reference sequence). CDR3 coding DNA: TGTGCCAGCAGTCGAAAGACTAGCGGCTTAGATACGCAGTATTTT. Its translation: CASSRKTSGLDTQYF.

The chain recombines TRBV4-1 with TRBJ2-1; 13 bases line up with TRBD2. Trimming cost V 4 bases and J 7 bases; bases outside gene matches: 7. Per the germline V gene, CDR1 is MGHRA and CDR2 is YSYEKL. The CDR3 is 16 residues long. The CDR3 DNA is TGCGCCAGCAGCCCATCGACTAGCGGGAGGCCGAATGAGCAGTTCTTC. Translating gives CASSPSTSGRPNEQFF.

The chain employs TRBV27 and TRBJ2-7; TRBD2 agrees at 7 bases. The V and J ends lost 3 bases and 0 bases, in that order; junction bases with no gene match: 5. The CDR3 is 15 amino acids. Germline V gives CDR1 MNHEY, CDR2 SMNVEV (reference sequence). CDR3 region: CASSFAGEISYEQYF. The CDR3 DNA reads as TGTGCCAGCAGTTTTGCGGGGGAAATCTCCTACGAGCAGTACTTC.

This chain links TRBV29-1 with TRBJ1-1; tentative D call: TRBD1 (5 bases). From germline, CDR1 is SQVTM and CDR2 ANQGSEA. This CDR3 contains 12 residues. The V and J ends lost 7 bases and 1 base respectively, with 10 bases between them. DNA of the CDR3: TGCAGCGCTCCTCAGGGGAACACTGAAGCTTTCTTT. Protein sequence: CSAPQGNTEAFF.

The rearrangement joins TRBV27 to TRBJ2-1; TRBD1 matches at 8 bases. Trimming cost V 4 bases and J 3 bases; bases outside gene matches: 5. The V gene's germline CDR1 is MNHEY and CDR2 SMNVEV (reference sequence). There are 15 residues in the CDR3. The CDR3 nucleotides read TGTGCCAGCAGTTCGCAGGGGGCAGGCTACAATGAGCAGTTCTTC. Protein: CASSSQGAGYNEQFF.